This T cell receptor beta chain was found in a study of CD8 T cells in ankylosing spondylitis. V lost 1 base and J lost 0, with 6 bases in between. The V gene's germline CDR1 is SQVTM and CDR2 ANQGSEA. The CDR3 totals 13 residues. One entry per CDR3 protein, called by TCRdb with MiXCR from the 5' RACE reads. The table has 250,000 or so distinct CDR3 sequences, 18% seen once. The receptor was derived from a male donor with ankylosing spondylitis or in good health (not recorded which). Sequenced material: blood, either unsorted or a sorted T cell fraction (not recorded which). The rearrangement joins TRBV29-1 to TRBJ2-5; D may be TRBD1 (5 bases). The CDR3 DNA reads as TGCAGCGTTGAAGCAGGGTACCAAGAGACCCAGTACTTC. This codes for CSVEAGYQETQYF.